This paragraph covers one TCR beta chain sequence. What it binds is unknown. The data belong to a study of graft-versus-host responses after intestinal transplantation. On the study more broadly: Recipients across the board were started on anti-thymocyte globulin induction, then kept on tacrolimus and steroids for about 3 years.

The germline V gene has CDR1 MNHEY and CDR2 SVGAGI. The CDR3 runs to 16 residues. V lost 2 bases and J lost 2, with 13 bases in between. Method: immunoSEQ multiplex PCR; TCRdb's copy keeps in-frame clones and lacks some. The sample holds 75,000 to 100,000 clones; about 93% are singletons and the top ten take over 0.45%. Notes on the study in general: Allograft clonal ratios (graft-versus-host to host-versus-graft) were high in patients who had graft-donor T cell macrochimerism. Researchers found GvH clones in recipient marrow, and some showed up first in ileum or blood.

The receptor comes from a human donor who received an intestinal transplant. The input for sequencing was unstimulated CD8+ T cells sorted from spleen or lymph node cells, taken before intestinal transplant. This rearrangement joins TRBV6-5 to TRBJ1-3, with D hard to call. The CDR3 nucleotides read TGTGCCAGCAGTTACGCACCGGGTGTACCTGGAAACACCATATATTTT. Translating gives CASSYAPGVPGNTIYF.